This paragraph covers one T cell receptor beta chain sequence. This specimen belongs to a study of CD8 T cells in Susac syndrome. Study information: When blood was collected, patients with Susac syndrome were therapy-naive, were taking corticosteroids, or were receiving intravenous immunoglobulin alone.

The CDR3 has 16 residues. The germline V gene has CDR1 MGHDK and CDR2 SYGVNS. V shed 0 bases and J shed 3 bases, with 11 bases lying between them. cDNA came from about 0.46 to 1 ug RNA primed by random hexamers. In TCRdb, the immunoSEQ multiplex PCR reads were re-called with MiXCR into one record per CDR3 protein. The data show around 200,000 distinct CDR3 sequences, with roughly 94% seen just once and 0.09% to 0.1% held by the top ten. The J gene is TRBJ2-2, the V gene TRBV25-1, with TRBD1 as a possible D gene (5 bases). Sample: CD4+ T cells from PBMCs. This sequence originates from a human donor with Susac syndrome. The CDR3 coding sequence is TGTGCCAGCAGTGAATACCAGGGCATAGACACCGGGGAGCTGTTTTTT. Its translation is CASSEYQGIDTGELFF.